This paragraph reports one T cell receptor (beta chain). This entry belongs to a study of blood T cell repertoires in COVID-19. Profiling relied on immunoSEQ multiplex PCR, and the TCRdb table lists in-frame clones only, not all of them. The table lists approximately 110,000 clones, about 90% of them singletons. The source is a man aged 50-59 years with COVID-19, enrolled during active disease. Sequencing input: peripheral blood.

CDR3 coding DNA: TGTGCCAGCAGGTACAGGGAAGAGACCCAGTACTTC. It translates to CASRYREETQYF. V and J are TRBV2 and TRBJ2-5; weak D call: TRBD1 (6 bases). V was shortened by 6 bases and J by 3 bases, with 8 bases between the two germline ends. The V gene's germline CDR1 is SNHLY and CDR2 FYNNEI. This CDR3 comprises 12 residues.